Below, 26 T cell receptor beta chains from the same sample are listed, as sequenced in a study of Ad26.COV2.S vaccination and SARS-CoV-2 variants. The treatment is: some 19 received Ad26.COV2.S at low or high dose, single or two shots; about 5 received placebo; per-sample allocation not given. On day 63 after the first injection, vaccine and placebo recipients gave samples. The repertoire was sequenced with immunoSEQ multiplex PCR; TCRdb's copy has only in-frame clones and lacks some. The sample includes 300,000 to 400,000 clones, roughly 90% seen only once; the top ten take around 5%. The source was peripheral blood, collected in a trial of Ad26.COV2.S vaccine versus placebo. Receptors originate from a person between 18 and 65 years old who received the Ad26.COV2.S COVID-19 vaccine or a placebo.

The chain couples TRBV19 to TRBJ1-2; weak D call: TRBD1 (5 bases). CDR3 length: 14 residues. The germline V gene has CDR1 LNHDA and CDR2 SQIVND (reference sequence). Trimming left V 6 bases short and J 0 bases short, with 11 bases between. CDR3 loop: CASSWGTANYGYTF. The CDR3 DNA follows: TGTGCCAGTAGCTGGGGCACAGCTAACTATGGCTACACCTTC.

V gene TRBV7-9 combines with J gene TRBJ1-2, with D unresolved. From germline, CDR1 is SEHNR and CDR2 FQNEAQ (reference sequence). The CDR3 length is 12 residues. With 2 bases removed from V and 2 bases from J, the gap between germline ends came to 3 bases. The chain's CDR3 is CASSLRNYGYTF. In DNA form, the CDR3 reads TGTGCCAGCAGCTTAAGAAACTATGGCTACACCTTC.

J is TRBJ2-1 and V is TRBV19; D gene uncertain. The germline V gene has CDR1 LNHDA and CDR2 SQIVND (reference sequence). V was shortened by 3 bases and J by 5 bases, with 11 bases between the two germline ends. CDR3 length: 14 amino acids. The CDR3 DNA is TGTGCCAGTAGTATGGGCAGCCGTCACAATGAGCAGTTCTTC. It is translated as CASSMGSRHNEQFF.

This clone appeared once. The V and J genes are TRBV5-1 and TRBJ2-2; perhaps TRBD2 as D (6 bases). The V end was cut by 2 bases, the J end by 2 bases, with 16 bases between. Germline values: CDR1 SGHRS, CDR2 YFSETQ. This CDR3 comprises 17 residues. CDR3 sequence reads: CASSFRGSGLNTGELFF. For the CDR3, the DNA is TGCGCCAGCAGCTTTCGGGGGAGCGGGCTAAACACCGGGGAGCTGTTTTTT.

V gene TRBV7-9 combines with J gene TRBJ1-1, with D possibly TRBD1 on 5 matching bases. V was cut by 5 bases and J by 2 bases, with 15 bases left in between. Germline assignment: CDR1 SEHNR and CDR2 FQNEAQ (reference sequence). This CDR3 has 15 amino acids. CDR3 in DNA: TGTGCCAGCAGCCCCGTGAGGGGCCAAAACACTGAAGCTTTCTTT. Translating gives CASSPVRGQNTEAFF.

This chain joins TRBV5-6 and TRBJ1-5; D call uncertain. Germline V gene lookup returns CDR1 SGHDT and CDR2 YYEEEE. The germline V and J ends were trimmed by 3 bases and 2 bases, with 18 bases remaining between them. The CDR3 is 17 residues long. CDR3 sequence: CASSSSAHHMGNQPQHF. The CDR3 DNA is TGTGCCAGCAGCTCCTCCGCGCACCATATGGGCAATCAGCCCCAGCATTTT.

The V gene is TRBV5-1, the J gene TRBJ2-7; 7 nucleotides align to TRBD1. This CDR3 contains 15 residues. Germline CDR1 SGHRS, CDR2 YFSETQ. V lost 2 bases and J lost 2; bases outside the gene matches: 7. The chain's CDR3 is CASSFFPTGAYEQYF. The CDR3 DNA reads as TGCGCCAGCAGCTTTTTCCCAACAGGGGCCTACGAGCAGTACTTC. The variable domain in full, completed from reference TRBV5-1 and TRBJ2-7, reads KAGVTQTPRYLIKTRGQQVTLSCSPISGHRSVSWYQQTPGQGLQFLFEYFSETQRNKGNFPGRFSGRQFSNSRSEMNVSTLELGDSALYLCASSFFPTGAYEQYFGPGTRLTVT.

The rearrangement joins TRBV27 to TRBJ2-7; D is possibly TRBD2 (7 bases). Per germline, CDR1 MNHEY and CDR2 SMNVEV (reference sequence). There are 16 residues in the CDR3. With 5 bases removed from V and 7 bases from J, the gap between germline ends came to 24 bases. CDR3 DNA sequence: TGTGCCAGCAGTCTTGTGCCGACGGGGGGCGGAGGAGAGCAGTACTTC. It translates to CASSLVPTGGGGEQYF.

V usage is TRBV14 and J usage is TRBJ2-7; TRBD1 agrees at 7 bases. The CDR3 has 15 residues. J lost 2 bases, V lost 2 bases, and 6 bases had no gene match. CDR1 is SGHDN, CDR2 FVKESK, per germline. The CDR3 is CASSQLTGVPYEQYF. The CDR3 DNA reads TGTGCCAGCAGCCAATTAACAGGGGTGCCCTACGAGCAGTACTTC.

The chain has TRBV19 and TRBJ1-5; D possibly corresponds to TRBD1 (5 bases). This CDR3 comprises 14 residues. Germline CDR1 LNHDA, CDR2 SQIVND (reference sequence). Trimming took off 6 bases at V and 0 bases at J, with 9 bases between the two ends. The CDR3 protein is CASRTEISNQPQHF. CDR3 nucleotide sequence: TGTGCCAGTAGGACAGAAATTAGCAATCAGCCCCAGCATTTT.

CDR3 in amino acids: CASSPTDSQETQYF. For the CDR3, the DNA is TGTGCCAGCAGCCCGACGGACAGCCAAGAGACCCAGTACTTC. The chain joins TRBV13 to TRBJ2-5, with D possibly being TRBD1 (6 bases). V was cut by 5 bases and J by 1 base, with 11 bases left in between. Germline V lookup: CDR1 PRHDT, CDR2 FYEKMQ (reference sequence). This CDR3 comprises 14 residues.

The V gene is TRBV6-2 or TRBV6-3, the J gene TRBJ2-1; D gene unclear. V was shortened by 6 bases and J by 12 bases, with 12 bases between the two germline ends. The CDR3 has 11 amino acids. Per germline, CDR1 MNHEY and CDR2 SVGEGT. CDR3 amino acids: CASSQTVSQFF. CDR3 nucleotide sequence: TGTGCCAGCAGCCAGACGGTGTCGCAGTTCTTC.

The CDR3 nucleotides are TGCGCCAGCAGCTTCCTGGGACTGGATGGAGGCGAGCCCCAGCATTTT. Amino acids: CASSFLGLDGGEPQHF. V gene TRBV5-1 combines with J gene TRBJ1-5; tentative D call: TRBD1 (5 bases). CDR1 and CDR2 from the germline V gene are SGHRS and YFSETQ. The V end was cut by 2 bases, the J end by 8 bases, with 20 bases between. This CDR3 contains 16 residues.

This chain connects TRBV27 to TRBJ2-2; D remains unclear. Germline V gene lookup returns CDR1 MNHEY and CDR2 SMNVEV (reference sequence). The length of the CDR3 is 13 residues. The V end lost 2 bases, the J end lost 6 bases, and 7 bases lay between the germline ends. CDR3 loop: CASSLMGSGELFF. CDR3 in DNA: TGTGCCAGCAGTTTAATGGGTTCCGGGGAGCTGTTTTTT.

CDR3 amino acids: CASSRGKAYPHEQFF. CDR3 DNA: TGTGCCAGTAGTCGGGGTAAGGCCTACCCCCATGAGCAGTTCTTC. This chain links TRBV19 with TRBJ2-1; a possible D gene is TRBD2 (5 bases). CDR3 length equals 15 residues. V was trimmed by 5 bases and J by 8 bases, leaving 19 bases between them. Germline assignment: CDR1 LNHDA and CDR2 SQIVND (reference sequence).

The J gene is TRBJ1-2, the V gene TRBV6-5, with no clear D. The CDR3 length is 13 residues. The V end was cut by 6 bases, the J end by 8 bases, with 16 bases between. Per the germline V gene, CDR1 is MNHEY and CDR2 is SVGAGI. Written as DNA, the CDR3 is TGTGCCAGCAGCCTCGACCTTTTTAGGGGCTACACCTTC. Translating it yields CASSLDLFRGYTF.

This sequence joins TRBV6-6 and TRBJ1-4; 10 bases agree with TRBD1. The V and J ends lost 7 bases and 8 bases, in that order; junction bases with no gene match: 7. The CDR3 covers 14 residues. In germline, CDR1 is MNHNY, CDR2 SVGAGI (reference sequence). CDR3 coding DNA: TGTGCCAGCAACAGGGCGGACAGGGGGGAAAAACTGTTTTTT. Residues: CASNRADRGEKLFF.

The CDR3 region is CARDAGVGPDTQYF. CDR3 bases: TGTGCCCGAGACGCGGGAGTTGGGCCAGATACGCAGTATTTT. The chain joins TRBV11-1 to TRBJ2-3; 7 nucleotides agree with TRBD2. The CDR3 sequence is 14 residues long. The germline V gene encodes CDR1 SGHAT and CDR2 FQDESV (reference sequence). Losses at the gene ends were 11 bases for V and 4 bases for J; bases not matched to a gene: 12.

V gene TRBV7-2 combines with J gene TRBJ2-1, with D maybe TRBD2 (6 bases). Germline V gives CDR1 SGHTA, CDR2 FQGNSA. V shed 3 bases and J shed 8 bases, with 17 bases lying between them. This CDR3 region has 15 residues. The CDR3 sequence: CASSFRSWGGDEQFF. The CDR3 region has the DNA TGTGCCAGCAGCTTCCGTAGTTGGGGAGGCGATGAGCAGTTCTTC.

The rearrangement joins TRBV2 to TRBJ1-4; D remains ambiguous. Trimming took 8 bases from V and 0 from J, leaving 13 bases between them. Per germline, CDR1 SNHLY and CDR2 FYNNEI. CDR3 length: 15 amino acids. The CDR3 reads CASVGRLSTNEKLFF. The CDR3 nucleotides are TGTGCCAGCGTGGGCCGACTATCAACTAATGAAAAACTGTTTTTT. Complete variable domain (other parts from reference TRBV2 and TRBJ1-4): EPEVTQTPSHQVTQMGQEVILRCVPISNHLYFYWYRQILGQKVEFLVSFYNNEISEKSEIFDDQFSVERPDGSNFTLKIRSTKLEDSAMYFCASVGRLSTNEKLFFGSGTQLSVL.

This chain connects TRBV3-1 (or the pseudogene TRBV3-2) to TRBJ2-1; D is undetermined. The CDR3 has 12 amino acids. Germline V gene lookup returns CDR1 LGHDT and CDR2 YNNKEL (reference sequence). The germline V and J ends were trimmed by 4 bases and 5 bases, with 6 bases remaining between them. This chain's CDR3 is CASSPPDNEQFF. The CDR3 DNA follows: TGTGCCAGCAGCCCCCCCGACAATGAGCAGTTCTTC.

V gene TRBV7-9 combines with J gene TRBJ2-7, with TRBD2 matching 7 bases. CDR3 size: 16 residues. The V segment lost 4 bases and the J segment 2 bases; nucleotides outside the gene matches: 11. The germline V gene encodes CDR1 SEHNR and CDR2 FQNEAQ (reference sequence). This chain's CDR3 is CASSSLPGLSTYEQYF. As DNA, the CDR3 is TGTGCCAGCAGCTCCCTTCCGGGACTATCCACCTACGAGCAGTACTTC.

The chain employs TRBV27 and TRBJ1-1; TRBD1 is a possible D gene (6 bases). Germline loops: CDR1 MNHEY, CDR2 SMNVEV (reference sequence). Between the trimmed V and J ends, which lost 6 bases and 1 base, there was a span of 9 bases. The CDR3 is made up of 13 amino acids. The CDR3 DNA reads TGTGCCAGCAGGGGGGGCCCGAACACTGAAGCTTTCTTT. This encodes CASRGGPNTEAFF.

The chain uses TRBV7-2 and TRBJ2-2; 8 nucleotides line up with TRBD1. The CDR3 totals 15 residues. V dropped 6 bases and J dropped 5; count of bases not matched to a gene: 8. The germline V gene has CDR1 SGHTA and CDR2 FQGNSA. The CDR3 is CASSPGTGVTGELFF. DNA for the CDR3: TGTGCCAGCAGTCCCGGGACAGGAGTAACCGGGGAGCTGTTTTTT.

V usage is TRBV6-5 and J usage is TRBJ2-7; 10 nucleotides line up with TRBD1. The CDR3 sequence is 14 residues long. The germline V gene encodes CDR1 MNHEY and CDR2 SVGAGI. The V segment lost 6 bases and the J segment 6 bases; nucleotides outside the gene matches: 8. The DNA of the CDR3 is TGTGCCAGCAGATGGGACAGGGGTGTGAGCGAGCAGTACTTC. It codes for CASRWDRGVSEQYF.

The count of this clone is one. Other DNA sequences in the sample encode the same CDR3. The V gene is TRBV6-5, the J gene TRBJ1-1, with D perhaps TRBD1 (5 bases). Germline V CDR1 and CDR2: MNHEY, SVGAGI. The CDR3 runs to 14 residues. V was trimmed by 3 bases and J by 1 base, leaving 9 bases between them. DNA of the CDR3: TGTGCCAGCAGTTATGGGCAGGGGAACACTGAAGCTTTCTTT. Translation: CASSYGQGNTEAFF.